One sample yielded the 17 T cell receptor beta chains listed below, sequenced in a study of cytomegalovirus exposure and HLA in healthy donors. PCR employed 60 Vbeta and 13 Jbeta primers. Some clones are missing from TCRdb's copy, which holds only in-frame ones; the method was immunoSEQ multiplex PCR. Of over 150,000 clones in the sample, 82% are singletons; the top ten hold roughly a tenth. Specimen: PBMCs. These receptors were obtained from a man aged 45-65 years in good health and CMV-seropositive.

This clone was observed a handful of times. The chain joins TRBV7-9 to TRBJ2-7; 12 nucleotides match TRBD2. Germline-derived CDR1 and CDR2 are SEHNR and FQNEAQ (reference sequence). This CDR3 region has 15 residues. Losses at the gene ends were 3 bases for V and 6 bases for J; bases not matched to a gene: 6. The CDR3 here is CASSFGLAGRGEQYF. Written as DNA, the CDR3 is TGTGCCAGCAGCTTCGGACTAGCGGGGAGAGGCGAGCAGTACTTC.

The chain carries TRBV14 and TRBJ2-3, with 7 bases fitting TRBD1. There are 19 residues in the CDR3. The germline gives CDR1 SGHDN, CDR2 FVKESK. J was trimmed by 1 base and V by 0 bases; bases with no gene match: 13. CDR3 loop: CASSQEVLGRGIGTDTQYF. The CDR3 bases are TGTGCCAGCAGCCAAGAGGTGTTGGGCAGGGGGATCGGCACAGATACGCAGTATTTT.

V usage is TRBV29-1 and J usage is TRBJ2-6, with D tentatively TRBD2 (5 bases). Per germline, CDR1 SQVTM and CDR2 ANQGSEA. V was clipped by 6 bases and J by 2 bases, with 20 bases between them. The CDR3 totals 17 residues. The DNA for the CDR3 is TGCAGCGTGATCACAATCCTAACCGGGACTGGGGCCAACGTCCTGACTTTC. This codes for CSVITILTGTGANVLTF.

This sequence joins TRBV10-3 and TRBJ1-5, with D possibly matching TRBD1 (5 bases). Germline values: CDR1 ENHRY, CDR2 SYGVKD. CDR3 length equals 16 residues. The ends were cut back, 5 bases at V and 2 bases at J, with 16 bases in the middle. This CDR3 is CAISKGQTGGNQPQHF. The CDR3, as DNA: TGTGCCATCAGTAAGGGGCAGACTGGGGGCAATCAGCCCCAGCATTTT.

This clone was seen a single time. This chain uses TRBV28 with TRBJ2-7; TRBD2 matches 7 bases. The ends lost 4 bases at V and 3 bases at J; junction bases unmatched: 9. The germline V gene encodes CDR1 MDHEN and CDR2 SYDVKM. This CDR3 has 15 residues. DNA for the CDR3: TGTGCCAGCAGTTCAAAACGGACTAGTGGCTACGAGCAGTACTTC. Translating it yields CASSSKRTSGYEQYF.

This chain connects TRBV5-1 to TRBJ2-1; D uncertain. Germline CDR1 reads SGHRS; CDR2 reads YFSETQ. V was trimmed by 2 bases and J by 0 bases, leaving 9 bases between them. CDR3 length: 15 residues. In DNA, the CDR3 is TGCGCCAGCAGCTTTGAGTTTAGCTCCTACAATGAGCAGTTCTTC. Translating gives CASSFEFSSYNEQFF.

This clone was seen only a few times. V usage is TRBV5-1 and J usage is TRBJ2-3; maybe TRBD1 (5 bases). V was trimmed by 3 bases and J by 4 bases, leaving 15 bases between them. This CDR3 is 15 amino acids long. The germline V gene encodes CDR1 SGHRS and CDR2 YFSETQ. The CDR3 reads CASSSDGAGSDTQYF. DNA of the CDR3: TGCGCCAGCAGCTCTGATGGGGCAGGGTCAGATACGCAGTATTTT.

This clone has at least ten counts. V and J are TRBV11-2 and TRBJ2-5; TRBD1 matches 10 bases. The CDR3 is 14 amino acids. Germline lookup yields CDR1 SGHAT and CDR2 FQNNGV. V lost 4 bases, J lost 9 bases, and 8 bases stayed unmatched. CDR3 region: CASSSGTGEGSQYF. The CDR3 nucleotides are TGTGCCAGCAGCTCAGGGACAGGGGAAGGGTCCCAGTACTTC.

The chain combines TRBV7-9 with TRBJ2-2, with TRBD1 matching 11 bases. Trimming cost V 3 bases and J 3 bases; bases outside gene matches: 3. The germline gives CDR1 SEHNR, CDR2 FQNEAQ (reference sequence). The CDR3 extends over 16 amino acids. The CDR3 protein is CASSLGQGGYTGELFF. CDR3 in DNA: TGTGCCAGCAGCTTGGGACAGGGGGGGTACACCGGGGAGCTGTTTTTT. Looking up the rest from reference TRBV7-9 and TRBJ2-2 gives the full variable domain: DTGVSQNPRHKITKRGQNVTFRCDPISEHNRLYWYRQTLGQGPEFLTYFQNEAQLEKSRLLSDRFSAERPKGSFSTLEIQRTEQGDSAMYLCASSLGQGGYTGELFFGEGSRLTVL.

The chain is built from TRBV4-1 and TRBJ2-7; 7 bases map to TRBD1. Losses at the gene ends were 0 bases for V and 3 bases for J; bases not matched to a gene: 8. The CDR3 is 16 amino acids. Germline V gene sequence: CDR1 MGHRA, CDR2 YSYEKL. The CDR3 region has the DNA TGCGCCAGCAGCCAAGATCGATGGGGGACAGTCTACGAGCAGTACTTC. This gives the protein CASSQDRWGTVYEQYF.

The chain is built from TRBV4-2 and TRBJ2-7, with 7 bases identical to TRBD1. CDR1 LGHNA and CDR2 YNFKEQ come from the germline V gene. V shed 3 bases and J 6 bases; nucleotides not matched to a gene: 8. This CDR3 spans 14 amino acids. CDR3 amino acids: CASSHLGQVGEQYF. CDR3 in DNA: TGTGCCAGCAGCCACCTCGGACAGGTGGGCGAGCAGTACTTC.

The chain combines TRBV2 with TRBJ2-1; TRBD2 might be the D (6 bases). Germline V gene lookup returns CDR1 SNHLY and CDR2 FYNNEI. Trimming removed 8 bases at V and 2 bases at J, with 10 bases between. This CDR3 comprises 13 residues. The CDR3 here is CASLAGTYNEQFF. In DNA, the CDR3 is TGTGCCAGCCTGGCGGGAACCTACAATGAGCAGTTCTTC.

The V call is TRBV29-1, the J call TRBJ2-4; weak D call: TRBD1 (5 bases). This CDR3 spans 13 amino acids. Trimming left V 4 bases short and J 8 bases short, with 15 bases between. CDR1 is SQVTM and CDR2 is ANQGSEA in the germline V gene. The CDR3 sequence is CSVVEQGRDIQYF. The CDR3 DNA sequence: TGCAGCGTTGTTGAGCAGGGAAGGGACATTCAGTACTTC.

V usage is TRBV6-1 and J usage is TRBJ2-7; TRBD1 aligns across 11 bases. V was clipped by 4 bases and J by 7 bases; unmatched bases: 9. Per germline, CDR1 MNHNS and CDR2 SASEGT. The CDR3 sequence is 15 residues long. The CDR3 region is CASSASAGTGGEQYF. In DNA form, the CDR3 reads TGTGCCAGCAGTGCATCGGCCGGGACAGGGGGGGAGCAGTACTTC.

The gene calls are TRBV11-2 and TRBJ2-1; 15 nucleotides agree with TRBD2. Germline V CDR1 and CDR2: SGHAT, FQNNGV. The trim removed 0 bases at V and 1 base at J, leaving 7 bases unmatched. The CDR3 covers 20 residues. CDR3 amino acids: CASSLDRTSGGAGSYNEQFF. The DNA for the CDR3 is TGTGCCAGCAGCTTAGACCGGACTAGCGGGGGGGCCGGATCCTACAATGAGCAGTTCTTC.

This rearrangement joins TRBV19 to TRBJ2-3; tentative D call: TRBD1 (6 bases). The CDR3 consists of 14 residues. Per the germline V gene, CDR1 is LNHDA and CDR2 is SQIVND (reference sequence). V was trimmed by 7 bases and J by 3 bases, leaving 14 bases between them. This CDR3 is CASISRGGTDTQYF. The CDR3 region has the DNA TGTGCCAGTATAAGCAGGGGCGGAACAGATACGCAGTATTTT. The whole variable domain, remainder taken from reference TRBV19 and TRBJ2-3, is DGGITQSPKYLFRKEGQNVTLSCEQNLNHDAMYWYRQDPGQGLRLIYYSQIVNDFQKGDIAEGYSVSREKKESFPLTVTSAQKNPTAFYLCASISRGGTDTQYFGPGTRLTVL.

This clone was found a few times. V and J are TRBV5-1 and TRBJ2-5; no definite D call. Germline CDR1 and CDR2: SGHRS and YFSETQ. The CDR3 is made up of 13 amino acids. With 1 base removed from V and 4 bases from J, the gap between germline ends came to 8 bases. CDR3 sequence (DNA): TGCGCCAGCAGCTTGAAGCCACGAGAGACCCAGTACTTC. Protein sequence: CASSLKPRETQYF.